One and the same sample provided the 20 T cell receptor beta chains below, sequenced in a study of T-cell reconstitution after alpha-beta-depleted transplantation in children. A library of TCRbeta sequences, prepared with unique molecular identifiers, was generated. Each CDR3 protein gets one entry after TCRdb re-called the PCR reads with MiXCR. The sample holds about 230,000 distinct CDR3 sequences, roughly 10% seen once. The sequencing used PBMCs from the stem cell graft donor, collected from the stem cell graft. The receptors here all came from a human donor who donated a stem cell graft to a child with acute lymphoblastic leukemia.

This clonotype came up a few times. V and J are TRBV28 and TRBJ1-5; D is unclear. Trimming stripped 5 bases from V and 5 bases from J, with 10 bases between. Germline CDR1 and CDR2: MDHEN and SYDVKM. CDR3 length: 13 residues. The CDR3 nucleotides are TGTGCCAGCAGTGGGCAGTCCGATCAGCCCCAGCATTTT. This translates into CASSGQSDQPQHF.

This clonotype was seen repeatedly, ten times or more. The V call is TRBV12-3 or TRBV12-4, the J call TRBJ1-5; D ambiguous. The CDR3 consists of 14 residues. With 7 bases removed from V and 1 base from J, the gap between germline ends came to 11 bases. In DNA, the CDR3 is TGTGCCAGCACGGAAGTAATAAGCAATCAGCCCCAGCATTTT. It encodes CASTEVISNQPQHF.

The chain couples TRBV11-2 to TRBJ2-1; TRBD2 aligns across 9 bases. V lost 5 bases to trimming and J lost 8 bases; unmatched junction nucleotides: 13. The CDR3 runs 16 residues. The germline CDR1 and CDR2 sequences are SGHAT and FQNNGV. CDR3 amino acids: CASSPTRGRGGHEQFF. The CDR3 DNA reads TGTGCCAGCAGCCCCACCCGGGGGCGGGGGGGCCATGAGCAGTTCTTC.

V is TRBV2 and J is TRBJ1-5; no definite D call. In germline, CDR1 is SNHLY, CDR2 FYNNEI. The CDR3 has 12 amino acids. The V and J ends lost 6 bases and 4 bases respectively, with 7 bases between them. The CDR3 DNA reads TGTGCCAGCAGACCGGTTAATCAGCCCCAGCATTTT. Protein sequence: CASRPVNQPQHF.

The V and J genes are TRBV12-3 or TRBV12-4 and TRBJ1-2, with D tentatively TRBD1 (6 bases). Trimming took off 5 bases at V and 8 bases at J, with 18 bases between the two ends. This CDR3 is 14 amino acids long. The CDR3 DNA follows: TGTGCCAGCAGTCCCCCCGGGGGCTTCTGGGGCTACACCTTC. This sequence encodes CASSPPGGFWGYTF.

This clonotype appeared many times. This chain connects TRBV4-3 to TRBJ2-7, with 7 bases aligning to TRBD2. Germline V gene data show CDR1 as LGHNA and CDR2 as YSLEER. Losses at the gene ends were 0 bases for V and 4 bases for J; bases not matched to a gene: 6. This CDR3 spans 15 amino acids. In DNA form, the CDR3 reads TGCGCCAGCAGCCAAGACCTAGCGGAGGGATACGAGCAGTACTTC. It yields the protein CASSQDLAEGYEQYF.

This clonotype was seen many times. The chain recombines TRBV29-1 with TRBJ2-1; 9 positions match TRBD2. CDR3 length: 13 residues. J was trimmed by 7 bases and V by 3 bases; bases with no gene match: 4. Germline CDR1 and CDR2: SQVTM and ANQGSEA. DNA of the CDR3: TGCAGCGTTGATTCTAGCGGGGTTAATGAGCAGTTCTTC. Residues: CSVDSSGVNEQFF.

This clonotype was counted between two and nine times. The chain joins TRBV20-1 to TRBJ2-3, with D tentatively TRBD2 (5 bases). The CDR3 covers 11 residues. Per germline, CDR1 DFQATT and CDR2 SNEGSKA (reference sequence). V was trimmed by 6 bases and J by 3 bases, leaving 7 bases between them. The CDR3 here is CSAEGTDTQYF. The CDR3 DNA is TGCAGTGCCGAGGGAACAGATACGCAGTATTTT.

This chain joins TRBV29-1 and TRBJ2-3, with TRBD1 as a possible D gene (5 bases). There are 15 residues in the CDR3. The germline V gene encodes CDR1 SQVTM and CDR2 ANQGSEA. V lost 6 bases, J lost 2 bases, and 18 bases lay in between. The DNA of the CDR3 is TGCAGCGTGGGCGTCACTGACAGAGTCACAGATACGCAGTATTTT. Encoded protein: CSVGVTDRVTDTQYF.

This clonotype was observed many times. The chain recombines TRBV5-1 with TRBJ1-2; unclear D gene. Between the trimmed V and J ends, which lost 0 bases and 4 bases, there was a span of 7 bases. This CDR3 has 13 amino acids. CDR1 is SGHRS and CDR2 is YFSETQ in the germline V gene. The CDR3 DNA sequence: TGCGCCAGCAGCTTGGTGACGGGCTATGGCTACACCTTC. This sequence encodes CASSLVTGYGYTF.

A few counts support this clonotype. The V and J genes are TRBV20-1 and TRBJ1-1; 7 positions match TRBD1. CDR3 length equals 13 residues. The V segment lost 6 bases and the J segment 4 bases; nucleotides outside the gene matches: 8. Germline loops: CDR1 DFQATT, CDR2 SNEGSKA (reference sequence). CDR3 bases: TGCAGTGCCCGAAATACAGGGGTCACTGAAGCTTTCTTT. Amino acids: CSARNTGVTEAFF.

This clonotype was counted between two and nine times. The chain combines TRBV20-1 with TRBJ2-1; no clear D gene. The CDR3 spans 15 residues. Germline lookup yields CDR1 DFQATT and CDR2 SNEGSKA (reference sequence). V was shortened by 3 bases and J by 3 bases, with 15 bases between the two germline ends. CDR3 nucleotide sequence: TGCAGTGCTAGTAGAGCAGACAATAACTACAATGAGCAGTTCTTC. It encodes CSASRADNNYNEQFF.

Here the CDR3 DNA reads TGTGCCAGCAGCGCCTCAAAGGGTGGCCAAGAGACCCAGTACTTC. This translates into CASSASKGGQETQYF. The rearrangement uses TRBV9 and TRBJ2-5; D is uncertain. In germline, CDR1 is SGDLS, CDR2 YYNGEE. The ends were cut back, 3 bases at V and 1 base at J, with 13 bases in the middle. CDR3 length: 15 residues.

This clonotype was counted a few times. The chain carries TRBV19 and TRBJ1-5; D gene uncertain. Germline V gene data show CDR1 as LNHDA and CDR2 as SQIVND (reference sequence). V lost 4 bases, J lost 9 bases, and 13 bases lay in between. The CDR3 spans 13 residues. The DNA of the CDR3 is TGTGCCAGTAGTAACGGACGGGAGAGGCCCCAGCATTTT. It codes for CASSNGRERPQHF.

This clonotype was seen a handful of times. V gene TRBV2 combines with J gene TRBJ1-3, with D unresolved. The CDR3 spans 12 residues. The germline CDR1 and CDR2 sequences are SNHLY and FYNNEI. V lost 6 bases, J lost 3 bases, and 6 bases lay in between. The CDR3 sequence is CASRADGNTIYF. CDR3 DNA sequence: TGTGCCAGCAGGGCAGATGGAAACACCATATATTTT.

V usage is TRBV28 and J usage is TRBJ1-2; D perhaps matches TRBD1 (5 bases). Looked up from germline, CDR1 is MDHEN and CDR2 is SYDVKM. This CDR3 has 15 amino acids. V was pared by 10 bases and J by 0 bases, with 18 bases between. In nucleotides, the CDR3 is TGTGCCATGGGCCGCGTGACAGCCTCTAACTATGGCTACACCTTC. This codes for CAMGRVTASNYGYTF.

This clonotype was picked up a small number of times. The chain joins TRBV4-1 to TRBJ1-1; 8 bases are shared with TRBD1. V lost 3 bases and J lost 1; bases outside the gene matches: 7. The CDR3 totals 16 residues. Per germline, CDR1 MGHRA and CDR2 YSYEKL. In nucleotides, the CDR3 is TGCGCCAGCAGCCAGAACCCCGGGACAGGGAACACTGAAGCTTTCTTT. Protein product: CASSQNPGTGNTEAFF.

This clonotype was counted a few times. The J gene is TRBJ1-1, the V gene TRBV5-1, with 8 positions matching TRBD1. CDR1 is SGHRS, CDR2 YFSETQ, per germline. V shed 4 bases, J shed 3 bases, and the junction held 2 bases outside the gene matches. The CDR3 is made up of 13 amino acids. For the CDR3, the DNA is TGCGCCAGCAGCGCGGACAGGGACACTGAAGCTTTCTTT. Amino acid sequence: CASSADRDTEAFF.

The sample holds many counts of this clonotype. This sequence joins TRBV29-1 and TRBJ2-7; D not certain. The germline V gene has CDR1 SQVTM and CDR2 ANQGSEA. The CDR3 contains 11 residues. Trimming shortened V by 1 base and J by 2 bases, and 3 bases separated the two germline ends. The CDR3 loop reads CSVEAPYEQYF. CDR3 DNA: TGCAGCGTTGAAGCACCCTACGAGCAGTACTTC.

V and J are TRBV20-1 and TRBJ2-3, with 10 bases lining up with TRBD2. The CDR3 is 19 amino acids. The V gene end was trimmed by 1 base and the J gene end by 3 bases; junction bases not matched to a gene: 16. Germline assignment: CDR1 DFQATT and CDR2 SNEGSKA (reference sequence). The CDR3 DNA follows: TGCAGTGCTAGAGTTTTCCGTGATCAGCGGGGGGGGCTAACAGATACGCAGTATTTT. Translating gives CSARVFRDQRGGLTDTQYF.